This T cell receptor (beta chain) originates from a study of T-cell reconstitution after alpha-beta-depleted transplantation in children. Unique molecular identifiers were used to barcode this TCRbeta library. TCRdb reanalysed the PCR reads using MiXCR and keeps one entry per CDR3 protein. Of hundreds of thousands of distinct CDR3 sequences in the sample, 16% are singletons; the top ten hold approximately 1.1%. The CDR3 length is 17 residues. The V end was cut by 3 bases, the J end by 5 bases, with 22 bases between. Germline CDR1 reads DFQATT; CDR2 reads SNEGSKA (reference sequence). This material consisted of PBMCs from the stem cell graft donor, taken from the stem cell graft. J is TRBJ2-2 and V is TRBV20-1; D possibly corresponds to TRBD1 (5 bases). This clonotype originated in a human donor who donated a stem cell graft to a child with acute myeloid leukemia. CDR3 DNA sequence: TGCAGTGCTAGCCCCTCATGGCAGGGATCAGGGACCGGGGAGCTGTTTTTT. Encoded protein: CSASPSWQGSGTGELFF.